Detailed here is one T cell receptor (beta chain). The data stem from a study of blood T cell repertoires in COVID-19. Study overall: The analysed material was cDNA or gDNA that came from T cells, B-cell-depleted T cells, or PBMCs.

The protocol was immunoSEQ multiplex PCR, while the TCRdb copy is restricted to in-frame clones and leaves out a portion. The data contain roughly 200,000 clones, roughly 84% of them singletons. Trimming took off 4 bases at V and 5 bases at J, with 9 bases between the two ends. The CDR3 has 13 residues. From germline, CDR1 is MGHRA and CDR2 YSYEKL. The receptor comes from a man aged 45-65 years with active or convalescent COVID-19. This sequence joins TRBV4-1 and TRBJ1-5; D is possibly TRBD1 (5 bases). Sequencing used peripheral blood. DNA of the CDR3: TGCGCCAGCAGCCGGGAAGGGGATCAGCCCCAGCATTTT. Translation gives CASSREGDQPQHF.